The 13 T cell receptor beta chains below were found in one sample sequenced in a study of control samples from healthy donors and cancer patients. Measured with immunoSEQ multiplex PCR; TCRdb has only the in-frame clones, and not every one. The sample gives 50,000 or so clones, roughly 93% of which show up once; 23% is in the top ten. Sequenced material: PBMCs. The receptors were sampled from a woman aged 45 to 65 with head and neck cancer.

The chain is built from TRBV7-9 and TRBJ1-1, with D tentatively TRBD1 (6 bases). The CDR3 totals 17 residues. V was trimmed by 2 bases and J by 1 base, leaving 17 bases between them. Germline V CDR1 and CDR2: SEHNR, FQNEAQ (reference sequence). The CDR3 DNA is TGTGCCAGCAGCTTAAACGGGCAGGGAGGGGGGAACACTGAAGCTTTCTTT. Protein: CASSLNGQGGGNTEAFF.

The chain combines TRBV5-1 with TRBJ2-3; D is perhaps TRBD1 (5 bases). V dropped 0 bases and J dropped 6 bases, with 5 bases sitting between them. The V gene's germline CDR1 is SGHRS and CDR2 YFSETQ. The CDR3 is made up of 12 amino acids. The CDR3 spells CASSLDRDTQYF. CDR3 nucleotide sequence: TGCGCCAGCAGCTTGGACAGGGATACGCAGTATTTT.

This rearrangement joins TRBV7-2 to TRBJ2-3, with TRBD2 matching over 8 bases. Germline V gene data show CDR1 as SGHTA and CDR2 as FQGNSA. This CDR3 contains 15 residues. Germline trimming cut 5 bases from V and 2 bases from J; bases unmatched to any gene: 6. CDR3 sequence: CASSIRGGITDTQYF. The CDR3 DNA follows: TGTGCCAGCAGCATTCGGGGGGGGATCACAGATACGCAGTATTTT.

The table lists this clone with a count of one. The chain links TRBV19 to TRBJ2-6, with 8 bases that match TRBD1. In germline, CDR1 is LNHDA, CDR2 SQIVND (reference sequence). The CDR3 has 16 amino acids. V was pared by 6 bases and J by 0 bases, with 4 bases of the junction left unmatched. CDR3 residues: CASRQGVNSGANVLTF. CDR3 DNA: TGTGCCAGTAGACAGGGGGTCAACTCTGGGGCCAACGTCCTGACTTTC. The whole variable domain, remainder taken from reference TRBV19 and TRBJ2-6, is DGGITQSPKYLFRKEGQNVTLSCEQNLNHDAMYWYRQDPGQGLRLIYYSQIVNDFQKGDIAEGYSVSREKKESFPLTVTSAQKNPTAFYLCASRQGVNSGANVLTFGAGSRLTVL.

Regarding this clone: Other DNA sequences in the same sample also yield this CDR3. The gene calls are TRBV19 and TRBJ1-4; D possibly corresponds to TRBD1 (5 bases). Trimming left V 5 bases short and J 2 bases short, with 9 bases between. Germline CDR1 LNHDA, CDR2 SQIVND (reference sequence). The CDR3 totals 14 residues. The DNA of the CDR3 is TGTGCCAGTAGTCAGGGAGCCACTAATGAAAAACTGTTTTTT. This codes for CASSQGATNEKLFF. The whole variable domain, remainder taken from reference TRBV19 and TRBJ1-4, is DGGITQSPKYLFRKEGQNVTLSCEQNLNHDAMYWYRQDPGQGLRLIYYSQIVNDFQKGDIAEGYSVSREKKESFPLTVTSAQKNPTAFYLCASSQGATNEKLFFGSGTQLSVL.

This chain uses TRBV9 with TRBJ2-1; 7 bases line up with TRBD2. V trimming: 0 bases; J trimming: 1 base; junction bases outside the gene matches: 7. The CDR3 contains 17 residues. Germline V gene lookup returns CDR1 SGDLS and CDR2 YYNGEE. The CDR3 DNA follows: TGTGCCAGCAGCGTAGCGGTGGCGGGAGCATCCTACAATGAGCAGTTCTTC. Protein product: CASSVAVAGASYNEQFF.

The rearrangement joins TRBV9 to TRBJ1-1, with D maybe TRBD1 (6 bases). Germline V gene data show CDR1 as SGDLS and CDR2 as YYNGEE. V was trimmed by 4 bases and J by 4 bases, leaving 17 bases between them. This CDR3 region has 15 residues. The CDR3 region is CASSPSGGAGTEAFF. DNA of the CDR3: TGTGCCAGCAGCCCTAGCGGGGGCGCGGGCACTGAAGCTTTCTTT.

The chain combines TRBV4-3 with TRBJ1-2; D is ambiguous. Looked up from germline, CDR1 is LGHNA and CDR2 is YSLEER. Trimming left V 0 bases short and J 8 bases short, with 10 bases between. This CDR3 has 13 residues. CDR3 sequence: CASSQDRTVGYTF. The CDR3 nucleotides are TGCGCCAGCAGCCAAGATCGGACGGTGGGCTACACCTTC.

The J gene is TRBJ1-1, the V gene TRBV28; D call uncertain. Trimming took 5 bases from V and 4 from J, leaving 8 bases between them. The CDR3 runs 12 residues. The germline V gene encodes CDR1 MDHEN and CDR2 SYDVKM. CDR3 region: CASSQVGTEAFF. In DNA, the CDR3 is TGTGCCAGCAGTCAGGTTGGCACTGAAGCTTTCTTT.

Only one count was recorded for this clone. This chain joins TRBV28 and TRBJ1-1; TRBD1 aligns across 7 bases. The V gene's germline CDR1 is MDHEN and CDR2 SYDVKM. Germline trimming cut 6 bases from V and 3 bases from J; bases unmatched to any gene: 10. This CDR3 comprises 15 residues. The CDR3, as DNA: TGTGCCAGCAGCCCCTATGACAGGGTAGACACTGAAGCTTTCTTT. Translated: CASSPYDRVDTEAFF.

The chain has TRBV6-5 and TRBJ2-2; D remains ambiguous. The V gene's germline CDR1 is MNHEY and CDR2 SVGAGI. V was trimmed by 6 bases and J by 2 bases, leaving 4 bases between them. The CDR3 is 12 amino acids. The CDR3 region is CASSRNTGELFF. The CDR3 DNA is TGTGCCAGCAGCCGTAACACCGGGGAGCTGTTTTTT.

Of note for this clone: The germline gene is not matched at one end of the junction; a read error may be the cause. The rearrangement joins TRBV12-3 or TRBV12-4 to TRBJ1-1; tentatively, D is TRBD1 (5 bases). This CDR3 region has 13 residues. The CDR3 loop is CASSLGGNAEAFF. Here the CDR3 DNA reads TGTGCCAGCAGTTTAGGGGGGAACGCTGAAGCTTTCTTT.

This clone was detected only a few times. This chain connects TRBV2 to TRBJ2-7, with D unclear. V dropped 1 base and J dropped 3 bases, with 7 bases sitting between them. This CDR3 is built from 13 residues. Germline values: CDR1 SNHLY, CDR2 FYNNEI. The CDR3 bases are TGTGCCAGCAGTGAAGACAGCCTCTACGAGCAGTACTTC. Translating it yields CASSEDSLYEQYF.